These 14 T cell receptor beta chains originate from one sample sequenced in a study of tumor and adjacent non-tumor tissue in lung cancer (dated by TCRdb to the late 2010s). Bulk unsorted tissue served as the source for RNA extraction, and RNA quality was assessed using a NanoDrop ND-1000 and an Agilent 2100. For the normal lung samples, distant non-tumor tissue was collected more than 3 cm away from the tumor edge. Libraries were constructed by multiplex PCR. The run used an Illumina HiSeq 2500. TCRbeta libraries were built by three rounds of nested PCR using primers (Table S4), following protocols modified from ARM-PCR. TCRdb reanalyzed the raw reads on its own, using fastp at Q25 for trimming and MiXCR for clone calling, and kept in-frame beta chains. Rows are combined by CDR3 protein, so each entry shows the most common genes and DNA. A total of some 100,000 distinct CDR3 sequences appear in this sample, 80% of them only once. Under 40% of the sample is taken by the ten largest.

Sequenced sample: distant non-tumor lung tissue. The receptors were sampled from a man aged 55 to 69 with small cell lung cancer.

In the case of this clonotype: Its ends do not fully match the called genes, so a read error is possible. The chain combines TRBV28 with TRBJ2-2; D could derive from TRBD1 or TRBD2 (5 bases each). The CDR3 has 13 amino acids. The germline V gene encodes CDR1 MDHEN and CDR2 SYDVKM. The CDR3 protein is CASSHWGSGELFF. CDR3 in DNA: TGCGCCAGCTCCCACTGGGGGAGCGGGGAGCTGTTTTTT.

The CDR3 DNA reads as TGCGCCAGTAGCGCCGAACAGGGGGCGCGGCCTTTGCTGTTCTTC. Amino acids: CASSAEQGARPLLFF. The chain uses TRBV10-1 and TRBJ2-1; TRBD1 agrees at 9 bases. The CDR3 covers 15 residues. The junction had 21 bases not matched to a gene; V was cut back by 9 bases and J by 15 bases. Germline-derived CDR1 and CDR2 are WNHNN and SYGVQD (reference sequence).

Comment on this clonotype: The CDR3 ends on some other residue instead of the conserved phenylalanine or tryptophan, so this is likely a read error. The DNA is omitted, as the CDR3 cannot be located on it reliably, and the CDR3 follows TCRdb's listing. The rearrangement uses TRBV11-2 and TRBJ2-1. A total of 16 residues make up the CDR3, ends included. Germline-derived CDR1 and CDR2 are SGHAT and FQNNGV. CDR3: CASSLIGRGPYNEQLK.

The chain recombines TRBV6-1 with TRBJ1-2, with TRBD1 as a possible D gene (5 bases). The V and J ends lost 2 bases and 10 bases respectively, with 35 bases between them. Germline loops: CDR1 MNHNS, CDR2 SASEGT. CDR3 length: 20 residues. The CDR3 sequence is CASSELVGRLPTTRAVDYTF. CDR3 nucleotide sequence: TGTGCCAGCAGTGAACTCGTGGGGCGGCTACCCACGACCCGGGCAGTAGACTACACCTTC.

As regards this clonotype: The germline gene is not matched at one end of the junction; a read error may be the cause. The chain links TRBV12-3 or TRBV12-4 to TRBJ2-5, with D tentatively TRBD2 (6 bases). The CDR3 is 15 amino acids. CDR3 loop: CASSPYIGGKETQYF. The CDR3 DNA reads TGTGCCAGCAGTCCCTATATCGGGGGAAAAGAGACCCAGTATTTC.

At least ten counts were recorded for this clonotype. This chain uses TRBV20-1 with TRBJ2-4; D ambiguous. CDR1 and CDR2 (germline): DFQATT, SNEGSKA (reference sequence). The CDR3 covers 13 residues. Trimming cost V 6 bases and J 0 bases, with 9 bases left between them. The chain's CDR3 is CSALHGAKNIQYF. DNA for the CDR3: TGCAGTGCCCTGCATGGAGCCAAAAACATTCAGTACTTC.

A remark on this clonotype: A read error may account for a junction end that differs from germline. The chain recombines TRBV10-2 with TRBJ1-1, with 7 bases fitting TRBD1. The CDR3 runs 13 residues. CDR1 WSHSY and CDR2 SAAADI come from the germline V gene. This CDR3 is CARSEGACTEAFF. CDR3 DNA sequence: TGCGCCCGCAGTGAGGGGGCCTGCACTGAAGCTTTCTTT.

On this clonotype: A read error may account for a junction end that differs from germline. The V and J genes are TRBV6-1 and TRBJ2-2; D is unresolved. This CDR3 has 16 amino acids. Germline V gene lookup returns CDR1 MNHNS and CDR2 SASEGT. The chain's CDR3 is CASSEDHGIPTGELFF. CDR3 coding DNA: TGTGCCAGTAGTGAAGACCATGGCATACCGACCGGGGAGCTGTTTTTT.

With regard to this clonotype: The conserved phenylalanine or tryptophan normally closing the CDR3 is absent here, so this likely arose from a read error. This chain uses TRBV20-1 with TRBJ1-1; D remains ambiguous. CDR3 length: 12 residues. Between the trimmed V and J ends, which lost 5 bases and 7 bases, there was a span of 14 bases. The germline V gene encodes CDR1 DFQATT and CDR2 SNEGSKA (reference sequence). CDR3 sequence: CSAGGFEVEAFC. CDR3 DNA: TGCAGTGCTGGAGGGTTTGAAGTTGAAGCTTTCTGC.

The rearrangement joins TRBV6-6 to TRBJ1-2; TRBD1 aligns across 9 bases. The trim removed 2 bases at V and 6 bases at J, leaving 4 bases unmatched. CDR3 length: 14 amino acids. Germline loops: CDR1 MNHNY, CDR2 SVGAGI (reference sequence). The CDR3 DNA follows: TGTGCCAGCAGTTACCACTGGACAGGGGATGGCTACACCTTC. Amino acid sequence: CASSYHWTGDGYTF.

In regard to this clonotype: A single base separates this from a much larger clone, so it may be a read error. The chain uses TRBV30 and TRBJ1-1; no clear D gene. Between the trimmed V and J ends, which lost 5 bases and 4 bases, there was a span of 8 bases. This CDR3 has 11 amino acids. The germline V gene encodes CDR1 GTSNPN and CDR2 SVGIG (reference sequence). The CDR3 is CAWGWCTEAFF. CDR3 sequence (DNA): TGTGCCTGGGGATGGTGCACTGAAGCTTTCTTT.

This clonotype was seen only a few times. The CDR3 DNA reads TGTGCCAGCAGTAAGTTCTACTACGAGCAGTACTTC. Protein: CASSKFYYEQYF. The chain uses TRBV2 and TRBJ2-7; D gene unclear. Germline CDR1 and CDR2: SNHLY and FYNNEI. CDR3 length: 12 amino acids. Trimming shortened V by 5 bases and J by 3 bases, and 8 bases separated the two germline ends.

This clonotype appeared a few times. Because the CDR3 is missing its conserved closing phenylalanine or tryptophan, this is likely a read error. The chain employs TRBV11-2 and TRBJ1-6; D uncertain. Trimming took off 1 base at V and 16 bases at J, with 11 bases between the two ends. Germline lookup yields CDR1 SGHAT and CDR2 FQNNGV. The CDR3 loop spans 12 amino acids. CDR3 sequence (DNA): TGTGCCAGCAGCTTAGTCCAGGAGGAACTCCACTAT. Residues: CASSLVQEELHY.

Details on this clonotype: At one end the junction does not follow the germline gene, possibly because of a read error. As DNA, the CDR3 is TGTGCAAGCACCACCAAGAGTTCAGCAACTAATGAAAAACTGCTTTTT. Amino acids: CASTTKSSATNEKLLF. V and J are TRBV6-5 and TRBJ1-4; unclear D gene. Germline values: CDR1 MNHEY, CDR2 SVGAGI. This CDR3 comprises 16 residues.